This note documents a single T cell receptor beta chain sequence. The antigen is undetermined. Relative to the germline gene, one junction end is altered; a read error may explain this. Using RNA template, CDR3s of TCR alpha and beta were amplified with iRepertoire arm-PCR. One-step reverse transcription and amplification started from around 100-400 ng of tissue mRNA or PBMC total RNA. TCRdb reprocessed the multiplex PCR reads via MiXCR and lists one record per CDR3 protein. Here the sample spans 100,000 to 150,000 distinct CDR3 sequences, approximately 25% being singletons. These data are taken from a study of glioma-infiltrating T cells. Germline V lookup: CDR1 MNHEY, CDR2 SVGEGT. The CDR3 extends over 15 amino acids. Overall study findings and caveats: Only very few CDR3 sequences appeared in both tissue and blood. Gliomas, especially low-grade, showed above-expected tissue-blood divergence; non-neoplastic patients showed below.

Sequencing input: glioma tissue, nonneoplastic brain tissue, or PBMCs (not recorded which). The V and J genes are TRBV6-2 or TRBV6-3 and TRBJ2-1; D is unresolved. This receptor was obtained from a human donor with low-grade glioma or glioblastoma, undergoing nonglioma brain surgery, or in good health (not recorded which). This CDR3 reads CASSLRLLSYDEQFF. CDR3 sequence (DNA): TGTGCCAGCAGTTTGCGACTGCTCTCCTACGATGAGCAGTTCTTC.